This TCR beta chain was retrieved from a study of cytomegalovirus exposure and HLA in healthy donors. Study results and caveats: The study found most TCR sequences rare, yet found some public TCRs in many donors. In vitro checks showed that three CMV-associated chains really do target CMV antigens.

The count of this clone is one. Its antigen is unknown. Germline trimming cut 5 bases from V and 0 bases from J; bases unmatched to any gene: 12. The germline V gene has CDR1 SGHTA and CDR2 FQGNSA. The CDR3 has 19 amino acids. Repertoires were generated with immunoSEQ multiplex PCR, while TCRdb's copy carries only in-frame clones and drops some. The table includes 150,000 to 180,000 clones, about 88% detected once. Sequencing input: PBMCs. The receptor's source is a man between 18 and 35 years old in good health and CMV-seropositive. V gene TRBV7-2 combines with J gene TRBJ1-3, with TRBD1 matching over 11 bases. CDR3 DNA sequence: TGTGCCAGCAGCCCGGGACAGGGGGTCCCCTACCCCTCTGGAAACACCATATATTTT. It yields the protein CASSPGQGVPYPSGNTIYF.